The 29 T cell receptor beta chains reported below all come from one sample, sequenced in a study of beta chain features in type 1 diabetes. All of the isolated RNA was reverse transcribed, so expressed TCRB transcripts were sequenced. The protocol was immunoSEQ multiplex PCR, while the TCRdb copy is restricted to in-frame clones and leaves out a portion. The sample has 110,000 to 150,000 clones, about 9.1% seen once; the top ten hold 0.65%. The specimen was central memory CD4+ T cells from blood. The receptors originated from a woman in her thirties or forties in good health.

This clone was detected a few times. Other DNA sequences in this specimen translate into the identical CDR3. The rearrangement links TRBV5-1 to TRBJ1-6; tentative D call: TRBD1 (6 bases). Trimming left V 0 bases short and J 4 bases short, with 11 bases between. Per the germline V gene, CDR1 is SGHRS and CDR2 is YFSETQ. This CDR3 spans 16 amino acids. The CDR3 DNA is TGCGCCAGCAGCTTGGGACAGGAAAAATATAATTCACCCCTCCACTTT. It codes for CASSLGQEKYNSPLHF.

This clone appeared a few times. The rearrangement uses TRBV4-1 and TRBJ1-2, with a possible D match to TRBD1 (5 bases). Germline lookup yields CDR1 MGHRA and CDR2 YSYEKL. Trimming left V 0 bases short and J 4 bases short, with 9 bases between. This CDR3 comprises 14 residues. In nucleotides, the CDR3 is TGCGCCAGCAGCCAAGATGTGGGGCCCTATGGCTACACCTTC. It codes for CASSQDVGPYGYTF.

In its sample, this clone was seen a few times. The chain employs TRBV5-1 and TRBJ2-4, with TRBD2 matching 10 bases. Per germline, CDR1 SGHRS and CDR2 YFSETQ. J gave up 6 bases and V 0 bases, and 0 bases lay outside the gene matches. This CDR3 is built from 14 residues. CDR3 sequence: CASSLGTSGNIQYF. DNA of the CDR3: TGCGCCAGCAGCTTGGGGACTAGCGGAAACATTCAGTACTTC.

This clone was seen only a few times. This chain uses TRBV10-1 with TRBJ1-1, with D perhaps matching TRBD1 (5 bases). Trimming removed 4 bases at V and 8 bases at J, with 14 bases between. The germline V gene encodes CDR1 WNHNN and CDR2 SYGVQD (reference sequence). CDR3 length equals 13 residues. This CDR3 reads CASSGVRQGEAFF. The CDR3, as DNA: TGCGCCAGCAGTGGTGTACGGCAGGGAGAAGCTTTCTTT.

This clone was observed a handful of times. The chain links TRBV5-4 to TRBJ1-2, with a weak D call TRBD1 (6 bases). Germline V gene lookup returns CDR1 SGHNT and CDR2 YYREEE (reference sequence). The V end was cut by 4 bases, the J end by 5 bases, with 18 bases between. This CDR3 region has 15 residues. In DNA, the CDR3 is TGTGCCAGCAGCGGGGAAGGGGGTCCATCTTATGGCTACACCTTC. Amino acids: CASSGEGGPSYGYTF.

This clone was seen a few times. The rearrangement links TRBV5-4 to TRBJ1-2; D might be TRBD1 (5 bases). Germline CDR1 is SGHNT and CDR2 is YYREEE (reference sequence). Trimming removed 2 bases at V and 6 bases at J, with 11 bases between. The CDR3 is 13 residues long. The CDR3 sequence: CASSFDGRDGYTF. As DNA, the CDR3 is TGTGCCAGCAGCTTCGACGGCAGGGATGGCTACACCTTC. The full variable domain, rest sourced from reference TRBV5-4 and TRBJ1-2, is ETGVTQSPTHLIKTRGQQVTLRCSSQSGHNTVSWYQQALGQGPQFIFQYYREEENGRGNFPPRFSGLQFPNYSSELNVNALELDDSALYLCASSFDGRDGYTFGSGTRLTVV.

In its sample, this clone was seen a few times. Other DNA sequences in the sample encode the same CDR3. V gene TRBV6-1 combines with J gene TRBJ2-1, with 8 bases lining up with TRBD1. Germline CDR1 is MNHNS and CDR2 is SASEGT. With V trimmed by 4 bases and J by 6 bases, 5 bases remained unmatched. The CDR3 has 14 amino acids. The CDR3 coding sequence is TGTGCCAGCAGTGCCGGGACAGGTATCAATGAGCAGTTCTTC. Residues: CASSAGTGINEQFF.

In this sample, this clone turned up a few times. CDR3 sequence reads: CASSVNRQANTEAFF. The CDR3 DNA reads as TGTGCCAGCAGCGTAAACCGACAGGCGAACACTGAAGCTTTCTTT. The V call is TRBV9, the J call TRBJ1-1, with a weak D call TRBD1 (6 bases). Trimming pared 1 base from V and 1 base from J, leaving 11 bases between. Looked up from germline, CDR1 is SGDLS and CDR2 is YYNGEE. This CDR3 has 15 residues.

The J gene is TRBJ1-5, the V gene TRBV9; D remains unclear. CDR3 length: 15 amino acids. V was trimmed by 0 bases and J by 3 bases, leaving 10 bases between them. Per germline, CDR1 SGDLS and CDR2 YYNGEE. CDR3 sequence: CASSVGATPNQPQHF. The CDR3 DNA is TGTGCCAGCAGCGTAGGGGCTACGCCCAATCAGCCCCAGCATTTT.

This clone was observed a handful of times. This chain connects TRBV2 to TRBJ1-5; TRBD1 might be the D (5 bases). The ends were cut back, 3 bases at V and 4 bases at J, with 10 bases in the middle. The CDR3 consists of 14 residues. The germline gives CDR1 SNHLY, CDR2 FYNNEI. In DNA, the CDR3 is TGTGCCAGCAGTGATGGGACTGCAAATCAGCCCCAGCATTTT. As protein: CASSDGTANQPQHF.

This clone was observed a few times. J is TRBJ1-2 and V is TRBV7-9; no firm D call. Between the trimmed V and J ends, which lost 1 base and 6 bases, there was a span of 12 bases. Germline assignment: CDR1 SEHNR and CDR2 FQNEAQ (reference sequence). The CDR3 is 14 amino acids. The CDR3 nucleotides read TGTGCCAGCAGCTTAGGGCTCCCGGCGGATGGCTACACCTTC. Translated: CASSLGLPADGYTF. The complete variable domain, with remaining parts taken from reference TRBV7-9 and TRBJ1-2, reads DTGVSQNPRHKITKRGQNVTFRCDPISEHNRLYWYRQTLGQGPEFLTYFQNEAQLEKSRLLSDRFSAERPKGSFSTLEIQRTEQGDSAMYLCASSLGLPADGYTFGSGTRLTVV.

A few counts support this clone. The V gene is TRBV6-4, the J gene TRBJ1-3; D is possibly TRBD1 (6 bases). The CDR3 has 15 amino acids. Germline assignment: CDR1 MRHNA and CDR2 SNTAGT. Trimming removed 3 bases at V and 8 bases at J, with 17 bases between. The CDR3 bases are TGTGCCAGCAGTGAGCGCCAGGGGTCGGTAGACACCATATATTTT. This translates into CASSERQGSVDTIYF.

Of note for this clone: The sample contains more than one DNA sequence encoding this CDR3. The rearrangement joins TRBV5-1 to TRBJ2-3; D is uncertain. The CDR3 is made up of 12 amino acids. In germline, CDR1 is SGHRS, CDR2 YFSETQ. V lost 3 bases and J 6 bases, leaving 8 bases between the germline ends. The CDR3 coding sequence is TGCGCCAGCAGCTCCTTGGCTGATACGCAGTATTTT. The encoded protein is CASSSLADTQYF.

The table lists this clone with a few counts. The chain has TRBV20-1 and TRBJ1-2; D gene ambiguous. The V gene's germline CDR1 is DFQATT and CDR2 SNEGSKA (reference sequence). This CDR3 has 11 residues. V was cut by 7 bases and J by 2 bases, with 8 bases left in between. DNA of the CDR3: TGCAGTGTACACAGCAACTATGGCTACACCTTC. Translation: CSVHSNYGYTF.

The rearrangement joins TRBV10-1 to TRBJ1-5; 11 nucleotides match TRBD1. CDR1 is WNHNN and CDR2 is SYGVQD in the germline V gene (reference sequence). The junction had 8 bases not matched to a gene; V was cut back by 3 bases and J by 7 bases. This CDR3 comprises 16 residues. The CDR3, as DNA: TGCGCCAGCAGTGATAACCGGGACAGGGGGTGGCAGCCCCAGCATTTT. Translated: CASSDNRDRGWQPQHF.

The chain recombines TRBV10-1 with TRBJ2-7; TRBD2 aligns across 7 bases. Germline CDR1 and CDR2: WNHNN and SYGVQD (reference sequence). Trimming at V came to 4 bases and at J to 5 bases, leaving 5 bases not matched to a gene. This CDR3 region has 13 residues. The CDR3 nucleotides are TGCGCCAGCAGTGTGCAGGGAGGGAACGAGCAGTACTTC. Protein product: CASSVQGGNEQYF.

This clone turned up a few times. The chain is built from TRBV6-5 and TRBJ1-1, with D unresolved. The CDR3 is made up of 15 amino acids. Germline values: CDR1 MNHEY, CDR2 SVGAGI. The V end lost 5 bases, the J end lost 5 bases, and 18 bases lay between the germline ends. CDR3 residues: CASSRHQAQGTEAFF. The CDR3, as DNA: TGTGCCAGCAGTCGACACCAGGCTCAAGGTACTGAAGCTTTCTTT.

This clone was counted a few times. V is TRBV29-1 and J is TRBJ2-5, with D possibly being TRBD1 (7 bases). This CDR3 has 12 residues. V was clipped by 6 bases and J by 5 bases, with 13 bases between them. Germline V gene lookup returns CDR1 SQVTM and CDR2 ANQGSEA. The DNA of the CDR3 is TGCAGCGTAGTGACAGGGAGGGAGACCCAGTACTTC. Protein sequence: CSVVTGRETQYF.

This clone was observed at least ten times. The rearrangement uses TRBV7-9 and TRBJ2-5; 8 bases map to TRBD2. V was pared by 5 bases and J by 1 base, with 3 bases of the junction left unmatched. Germline lookup yields CDR1 SEHNR and CDR2 FQNEAQ (reference sequence). The CDR3 is 14 residues long. The DNA of the CDR3 is TGTGCCAGCAGCCCGGGACTAGTCCAAGAGACCCAGTACTTC. Translation gives CASSPGLVQETQYF.

The gene calls are TRBV5-1 and TRBJ1-2, with D perhaps TRBD1 (5 bases). Germline CDR1 and CDR2: SGHRS and YFSETQ. Trimming took off 0 bases at V and 0 bases at J, with 15 bases between the two ends. The CDR3 runs to 17 residues. The CDR3 sequence is CASSLGSWGTSNYGYTF. The CDR3 region has the DNA TGCGCCAGCAGCTTGGGGAGTTGGGGCACTTCTAACTATGGCTACACCTTC.

Only a few counts were recorded for this clone. This chain connects TRBV2 to TRBJ2-5, with D maybe TRBD2 (6 bases). CDR3 length equals 14 residues. Germline CDR1 and CDR2: SNHLY and FYNNEI. V gave up 8 bases and J gave up 7 bases, with 20 bases separating them. DNA for the CDR3: TGTGCCAGCTGGGCTAGCGCAAAGGAAGTGACCCAGTACTTC. It specifies CASWASAKEVTQYF. Full variable domain (outside the CDR3, taken from reference TRBV2 and TRBJ2-5): EPEVTQTPSHQVTQMGQEVILRCVPISNHLYFYWYRQILGQKVEFLVSFYNNEISEKSEIFDDQFSVERPDGSNFTLKIRSTKLEDSAMYFCASWASAKEVTQYFGPGTRLLVL.

This clone was seen repeatedly, ten times or more. The rearrangement joins TRBV7-9 to TRBJ1-6, with a weak D call TRBD1 (5 bases). V lost 8 bases and J 14 bases, leaving 19 bases between the germline ends. Germline V gene data show CDR1 as SEHNR and CDR2 as FQNEAQ (reference sequence). The CDR3 covers 13 residues. Here the CDR3 reads CASLQVGLTALHF. In DNA, the CDR3 is TGTGCCAGCTTGCAAGTGGGACTCACCGCCCTCCACTTT.

This clone was seen a handful of times. The chain combines TRBV5-1 with TRBJ2-5; the match to TRBD1 covers 9 bases. The junction had 8 bases not matched to a gene; V was cut back by 4 bases and J by 4 bases. In germline, CDR1 is SGHRS, CDR2 YFSETQ. The CDR3 has 15 amino acids. In DNA form, the CDR3 reads TGCGCCAGCAGCCGGGCTAGGACAGGGGCAGAGACCCAGTACTTC. Amino acids: CASSRARTGAETQYF. Filled out from reference TRBV5-1 and TRBJ2-5, the complete variable domain reads KAGVTQTPRYLIKTRGQQVTLSCSPISGHRSVSWYQQTPGQGLQFLFEYFSETQRNKGNFPGRFSGRQFSNSRSEMNVSTLELGDSALYLCASSRARTGAETQYFGPGTRLLVL.

The V gene is TRBV5-1, the J gene TRBJ2-3, with a tentative D call TRBD1 (6 bases). The V gene lost 1 base and the J gene lost 5 bases, with 8 bases spanning the gap. CDR1 and CDR2 from the germline V gene are SGHRS and YFSETQ. The CDR3 is made up of 13 amino acids. CDR3 nucleotides: TGCGCCAGCAGCTTGCCAGGGGAAGATACGCAGTATTTT. Residues: CASSLPGEDTQYF.

The V gene is TRBV7-8, the J gene TRBJ1-1, with D hard to call. Germline V gene data show CDR1 as SGHVS and CDR2 as FQNEAQ. Trimming shortened V by 3 bases and J by 0 bases, and 14 bases separated the two germline ends. This CDR3 contains 16 residues. CDR3 coding DNA: TGTGCCAGCAGCTTTAATTACAATCCCATGAACACTGAAGCTTTCTTT. This sequence encodes CASSFNYNPMNTEAFF.

V is TRBV29-1 and J is TRBJ1-5; D remains unclear. There are 13 residues in the CDR3. In germline, CDR1 is SQVTM, CDR2 ANQGSEA. The V and J ends lost 6 bases and 4 bases respectively, with 13 bases between them. The CDR3 DNA is TGCAGCGTCGCAACAGAGAATAATCAGCCCCAGCATTTT. Translating gives CSVATENNQPQHF.

This clone was seen at least ten times. The rearrangement links TRBV4-3 to TRBJ2-3, with D tentatively TRBD1 (6 bases). This CDR3 contains 14 residues. Germline lookup yields CDR1 LGHNA and CDR2 YSLEER. Trimming removed 3 bases from V and 5 bases from J, with 12 bases in between. The CDR3 coding sequence is TGCGCCAGCAGCCATCTCCGAGGGGGAGATACGCAGTATTTT. This codes for CASSHLRGGDTQYF.

The genes are TRBV5-1 and TRBJ2-2; tentative D call: TRBD1 (5 bases). Trimming took off 2 bases at V and 1 base at J, with 6 bases between the two ends. CDR1 is SGHRS and CDR2 is YFSETQ in the germline V gene. The CDR3 has 14 residues. CDR3 region: CASSFDRNTGELFF. CDR3 DNA: TGCGCCAGCAGCTTCGACAGGAACACCGGGGAGCTGTTTTTT.

This clone was seen more than once but under ten times. V gene TRBV5-6 combines with J gene TRBJ1-6; 8 bases fit TRBD1. CDR1 and CDR2 from the germline V gene are SGHDT and YYEEEE. V dropped 4 bases and J dropped 10; count of bases not matched to a gene: 13. CDR3 length equals 16 residues. CDR3 residues: CASSPGQALAKSPLHF. The CDR3 bases are TGTGCCAGCAGCCCGGGACAGGCCCTGGCGAAATCACCCCTCCACTTT.